A selection of T cell receptor beta chains follows, all from one sample in a study of cytomegalovirus exposure and HLA in healthy donors. Sequenced by immunoSEQ multiplex PCR; TCRdb stores in-frame clones only, minus some. The sample yields some 170,000 clones, roughly 84% seen once. The sample was PBMCs. These receptors originate from a man in his thirties or forties in good health and CMV-seropositive. The CDR3 runs from the conserved cysteine through the conserved F or W. The D gene is left open where the match is weak. Clone size is shown for a subset of rows, as once, few, many or a class of expanded clone.

DNA,CDR3,size,J,V,D
TGCGCCAGCAGCCGGCCCCGGGGAGCGGTAAACACAGATACGCAGTATTTT,CASSRPRGAVNTDTQYF,-,TRBJ2-3,TRBV4-1,-
TGTGCCAGCAGTCTCCTAGCGGGAGTTGGCTACGAGCAGTACTTC,CASSLLAGVGYEQYF,once,TRBJ2-7,TRBV6-5,TRBD2
TGCGCCAGCAGCTCGGACAGGGGTTCATTGGACGAGCAGTACTTC,CASSSDRGSLDEQYF,once,TRBJ2-7,TRBV5-1,TRBD1
TGTGCCAGCAGCTTAGCGGGACAGCCTAACTATGGCTACACCTTC,CASSLAGQPNYGYTF,-,TRBJ1-2,TRBV7-9,TRBD1
TGTGCCAGCAGTTTAATGTTTGGAGGCAATCAGCCCCAGCATTTT,CASSLMFGGNQPQHF,-,TRBJ1-5,TRBV27,-
TGTGCCTGGAGTGCGGGTTCTTCTTATGGCTACACCTTC,CAWSAGSSYGYTF,-,TRBJ1-2,TRBV30,-
TGTGCCAGCAGTAGGGACAGGGGATCCTACGAGCAGTACTTC,CASSRDRGSYEQYF,-,TRBJ2-7,TRBV6-5,TRBD1
TGTGCCAGCAGTTTACAGGGGTACTATGGCTACACCTTC,CASSLQGYYGYTF,-,TRBJ1-2,TRBV27,-
TGTGCCAGTAGTCCCAGGGGCTACAATGAGCAGTTCTTC,CASSPRGYNEQFF,once,TRBJ2-1,TRBV19,-
TGCGCCAGCAGCCCCCTTTTTCAGGGAAATAATTCACCCCTCCACTTT,CASSPLFQGNNSPLHF,-,TRBJ1-6,TRBV4-1,-
TGTGCCTGGAGTGTATTAGGGGGCGGGGAGGATACGCAGTATTTT,CAWSVLGGGEDTQYF,-,TRBJ2-3,TRBV30,-
TGCAGCGTTGAAATAAGACAGGGTGGGGAGCAGTTCTTC,CSVEIRQGGEQFF,-,TRBJ2-1,TRBV29-1,TRBD1
TGTGCCAGTAGTATAGTTACAGGGACGGCCAAAAACATTCAGTACTTC,CASSIVTGTAKNIQYF,-,TRBJ2-4,TRBV19,-
TGCGCCAGCAGCTTGGGCGCCTCTGGGGCCAACGTCCTGACTTTC,CASSLGASGANVLTF,-,TRBJ2-6,TRBV5-1,-
TGTGCCAGCAGCCAAGGGGGGGCTGGGGCCAACGTCCTGACTTTC,CASSQGGAGANVLTF,-,TRBJ2-6,TRBV28,-
TGCGCCAGCAGACCACAGGGGGCAAACACTGAAGCTTTCTTT,CASRPQGANTEAFF,once,TRBJ1-1,TRBV4-1,TRBD1
TGTGCCTGGAGCAGGGGTGCAACTAATGAAAAACTGTTTTTT,CAWSRGATNEKLFF,few,TRBJ1-4,TRBV30,-
TGTGCCAGCAAGGACAGGCTGAACACCGGGGAGCTGTTTTTT,CASKDRLNTGELFF,-,TRBJ2-2,TRBV2,TRBD1
TGTGCCAGCAGTGAAACTTTAGGCGCGGGGCTGGGCGGCTACACCTTC,CASSETLGAGLGGYTF,-,TRBJ1-2,TRBV2,-
TGTGCCAGCAGCTCGTCCTACGAGCAGTACTTC,CASSSSYEQYF,few,TRBJ2-7,TRBV13,-
TGTGCCAGCAGCTTAGGGGGGGGGAGGTCCTACGAGCAGTACTTC,CASSLGGGRSYEQYF,-,TRBJ2-7,TRBV7-6,TRBD2
TGTGCCAGTAGTACCCGACAGGGGAGCTCCTACGAGCAGTACTTC,CASSTRQGSSYEQYF,-,TRBJ2-7,TRBV19,TRBD1
TGTGCCAGCAGCCCAGACAGTACAGTCTCTGGAAACACCATATATTTT,CASSPDSTVSGNTIYF,once,TRBJ1-3,TRBV7-6,-
TGTGCCAGCACCACCGCCAGGGGGTTCACAGATACGCAGTATTTT,CASTTARGFTDTQYF,-,TRBJ2-3,TRBV28,TRBD1
TGTGCCAGCAGTTTGACAGGGGACGAAAAACTGTTTTTT,CASSLTGDEKLFF,-,TRBJ1-4,TRBV28,TRBD1
TGTGCCAGCAGCGCCGGACAGTCCTACGAGCAGTACTTC,CASSAGQSYEQYF,-,TRBJ2-7,TRBV9,-
TGCGCCAGCAGTGACCCGCATTTACAGGGGGCCACTGAAGCTTTCTTT,CASSDPHLQGATEAFF,-,TRBJ1-1,TRBV10-2,TRBD1
TGTGCCAGCAGCTCAGGGACAGATTATGGCTACACCTTC,CASSSGTDYGYTF,few,TRBJ1-2,TRBV7-9,TRBD1
TGTGCCAGCAGCAGGGGGACAGGGACGGACGAGCAGTACTTC,CASSRGTGTDEQYF,-,TRBJ2-7,TRBV6-6,TRBD1
TGTGCCAGCAGCTCTAATGACCGAGGGGGAAACACCATATATTTT,CASSSNDRGGNTIYF,-,TRBJ1-3,TRBV7-9,-
TGTGCCAGCAGTACCCAAGCACAGAGTAGGTATGGCTACACCTTC,CASSTQAQSRYGYTF,-,TRBJ1-2,TRBV6-6,-
TGTGCCAGCTCACCATCCCAACCGGGACTAGCGGGGACCTACAATGAGCAGTTCTTC,CASSPSQPGLAGTYNEQFF,-,TRBJ2-1,TRBV18,TRBD2
TGTGCCAGTAGTGGACAGGGTAGACAGCCCCAGCATTTT,CASSGQGRQPQHF,-,TRBJ1-5,TRBV19,TRBD1
TGTGCCAGCAGACCCCCGGGACAAGCCTACGAGCAGTACTTC,CASRPPGQAYEQYF,-,TRBJ2-7,TRBV28,-
TGCGCCAGCAGCCGCCCCGAGACAGGGGCCGACATTCAGTACTTC,CASSRPETGADIQYF,-,TRBJ2-4,TRBV5-1,TRBD1
TGTGCCAGCAGCGCCAAACAGGGGCCCCCCTACGAGCAGTACTTC,CASSAKQGPPYEQYF,-,TRBJ2-7,TRBV9,TRBD1
TGTGCCAGCAGCCCCGGGGCAGGGGACACAGATACGCAGTATTTT,CASSPGAGDTDTQYF,-,TRBJ2-3,TRBV6-5,-
TGTGCCAGCAGCTTATTTTCACGGGGAGATACGCAGTATTTT,CASSLFSRGDTQYF,-,TRBJ2-3,TRBV11-2,-
TGTGCCAGCAGCACGGGGACATCCGGGCTATATGGCTACACCTTC,CASSTGTSGLYGYTF,-,TRBJ1-2,TRBV13,-
TGTGCCAGCAGTCCCCCCCCGGGACAGATCAGACCTGGAAACACCATATATTTT,CASSPPPGQIRPGNTIYF,-,TRBJ1-3,TRBV2,TRBD1
TGCGCCACCTCCCGGGGGTCAGATACGCAGTATTTT,CATSRGSDTQYF,-,TRBJ2-3,TRBV10-1,-
TGTGCCAGTAGTATAGGGAGGAACGACAGGGCGGAGACCCAGTACTTC,CASSIGRNDRAETQYF,-,TRBJ2-5,TRBV19,TRBD1
TGTGCCAGCAGTTTAATAGTGGCAGATACGCAGTATTTT,CASSLIVADTQYF,few,TRBJ2-3,TRBV27,-
TGTGCCAGCAGTGAAGAGCGGGAGTCCTACAATGAGCAGTTCTTC,CASSEERESYNEQFF,-,TRBJ2-1,TRBV2,TRBD2
TGTGCCACCAGCAGAGACCCGCCCAGGGGGCGCCGAGGCTACACCTTC,CATSRDPPRGRRGYTF,-,TRBJ1-2,TRBV15,TRBD1
TGTGCCAGCAGCAGGACTGTCGAGTCACCCCTCCACTTT,CASSRTVESPLHF,-,TRBJ1-6,TRBV6-5,-
TGCGCCAGCAGGGCCGGGACAGGAGGCACCGGGGAGCTGTTTTTT,CASRAGTGGTGELFF,-,TRBJ2-2,TRBV5-1,TRBD1
TGTGCCAGCAGCTTATGGGTGTGGGCGACGGTGAACACTGAAGCTTTCTTT,CASSLWVWATVNTEAFF,-,TRBJ1-1,TRBV11-2,-
TGTGCCAGCAGTTTTTGGACTAGCGGGGATACGGGGGAGCTGTTTTTT,CASSFWTSGDTGELFF,-,TRBJ2-2,TRBV28,TRBD2
TGTGCCAGCAGCTTACTAGCGGGAGGGCCACAGTATTTT,CASSLLAGGPQYF,-,TRBJ2-3,TRBV9,TRBD2
TGTGCCACCAGCATCTCTAACTATGGCTACACCTTC,CATSISNYGYTF,once,TRBJ1-2,TRBV15,-
TGTGCCAGCAGCCCGGACTTCTACACCGGGGAGCTGTTTTTT,CASSPDFYTGELFF,-,TRBJ2-2,TRBV5-4,-
TGCGCCAGCAGCTTGGGAACGGGAGCGTACGAGCAGTACTTC,CASSLGTGAYEQYF,-,TRBJ2-7,TRBV5-1,-
TGTGCCAGCTCCCTAGGTTTGAGGGGGAGCTCCTACAATGAGCAGTTCTTC,CASSLGLRGSSYNEQFF,-,TRBJ2-1,TRBV27,-
TGTGCCAGTAGTCCCGGACAGGGTGGGACTAACTATGGCTACACCTTC,CASSPGQGGTNYGYTF,-,TRBJ1-2,TRBV19,TRBD1
TGCAGCGTTGATGTCGAGGGTACCGGCTCTGGAAACACCATATATTTT,CSVDVEGTGSGNTIYF,-,TRBJ1-3,TRBV29-1,-
TGTGCCTGGGCCCGAGACAGCGGGGCGTATGGCTACACCTTC,CAWARDSGAYGYTF,-,TRBJ1-2,TRBV30,-
TGTGCCAGCAGTCCAGGGGAGAGGCAGCCCCAGCATTTT,CASSPGERQPQHF,-,TRBJ1-5,TRBV6-4,-
TGCAGCGATGGGGACAACACAGATACGCAGTATTTT,CSDGDNTDTQYF,few,TRBJ2-3,TRBV29-1,-